This TCR beta chain was sequenced for a study of blood T cell repertoires in COVID-19. Produced via immunoSEQ multiplex PCR; TCRdb's table is partial and in-frame only. The data contain 80,000 to 95,000 clones, roughly 85% of them singletons. The germline V gene encodes CDR1 SGHDT and CDR2 YYEEEE. After removal of 0 bases from V and 7 bases from J, the junction contained 5 bases not matched to a gene. This CDR3 is 15 amino acids long. The specimen sequenced was peripheral blood. The TCR comes from an elderly man with acute or convalescent COVID-19. The rearrangement uses TRBV5-6 and TRBJ2-2; 8 bases align to TRBD1. The CDR3 sequence is CASSLGAGGFGELFF. The CDR3 nucleotides read TGTGCCAGCAGCTTGGGGGCAGGGGGCTTCGGGGAGCTGTTTTTT.